The 12 T cell receptor beta chains below were found in one sample sequenced in a study of blood T cell repertoires in COVID-19. The data were produced by immunoSEQ multiplex PCR, yet TCRdb's version contains in-frame clones alone and is incomplete. The table includes 160,000 or so clones, roughly 88% detected once. Sequencing input: PBMCs or T cells enriched from blood (not recorded which). Source of these receptors: a woman aged 50 to 60 who had recovered from COVID-19.

V gene TRBV18 combines with J gene TRBJ1-4, with no clear D. The germline CDR1 and CDR2 sequences are KGHSH and LQKENI. Trimming shortened V by 4 bases and J by 7 bases, and 10 bases separated the two germline ends. The CDR3 runs to 13 residues. The CDR3 is CASSQGVSEKLFF. In DNA form, the CDR3 reads TGTGCCAGCTCACAGGGAGTGAGTGAAAAACTGTTTTTT.

The rearrangement joins TRBV9 to TRBJ2-1; D gene uncertain. Trimming shortened V by 0 bases and J by 3 bases, and 10 bases separated the two germline ends. In germline, CDR1 is SGDLS, CDR2 YYNGEE. This CDR3 has 15 amino acids. The CDR3 nucleotides read TGTGCCAGCAGCGTAGTGTCCTCCTACTACAATGAGCAGTTCTTC. This codes for CASSVVSSYYNEQFF.

The chain is built from TRBV4-2 and TRBJ2-3; D might be TRBD1 (5 bases). The germline CDR1 and CDR2 sequences are LGHNA and YNFKEQ. V lost 0 bases and J 10 bases, leaving 14 bases between the germline ends. The CDR3 sequence is 14 residues long. Here the CDR3 reads CASSQDPPQDAQYF. For the CDR3, the DNA is TGTGCCAGCAGCCAAGACCCTCCACAGGACGCGCAGTATTTT.

CDR3 sequence reads: CASSESPPGSGYTF. CDR3 DNA: TGTGCCAGCAGTGAATCCCCCCCGGGTTCCGGCTACACCTTC. This rearrangement joins TRBV25-1 to TRBJ1-2; D is undetermined. The ends were cut back, 1 base at V and 8 bases at J, with 14 bases in the middle. Germline CDR1 reads MGHDK; CDR2 reads SYGVNS. This CDR3 is built from 14 residues.

The chain uses TRBV9 and TRBJ1-2; 9 positions match TRBD1. The CDR3 contains 16 residues. V lost 10 bases to trimming and J lost 0 bases; unmatched junction nucleotides: 13. Germline CDR1 SGDLS, CDR2 YYNGEE. The CDR3 loop is CASGTGTGGTNYGYTF. CDR3 nucleotide sequence: TGTGCCTCCGGGACAGGGACGGGGGGGACTAACTATGGCTACACCTTC.

Note on this clone: The identical CDR3 is also encoded by other nucleotide sequences in the sample. The chain links TRBV7-9 to TRBJ1-1; no definite D call. CDR3 length: 12 residues. From germline, CDR1 is SEHNR and CDR2 FQNEAQ (reference sequence). The germline V and J ends were trimmed by 5 bases and 8 bases, with 12 bases remaining between them. The CDR3 DNA reads as TGTGCCAGCAGCCTGGCAGGCGCGGAAGCTTTCTTT. This sequence encodes CASSLAGAEAFF.

The chain employs TRBV28 and TRBJ1-4; possibly TRBD1 for D (5 bases). Per the germline V gene, CDR1 is MDHEN and CDR2 is SYDVKM. This CDR3 contains 14 residues. V lost 6 bases, J lost 1 base, and 9 bases lay in between. CDR3 bases: TGTGCCAGCAGCCCAAGGGGAACTAATGAAAAACTGTTTTTT. The encoded protein is CASSPRGTNEKLFF.

The chain joins TRBV6-5 to TRBJ1-2; D ambiguous. The germline V gene has CDR1 MNHEY and CDR2 SVGAGI. Trimming shortened V by 6 bases and J by 3 bases, and 11 bases separated the two germline ends. This CDR3 spans 13 amino acids. CDR3 bases: TGTGCCAGCAGGATCCCGAGTTACTATGGCTACACCTTC. Protein sequence: CASRIPSYYGYTF.

V gene TRBV6-6 combines with J gene TRBJ2-1; D possibly corresponds to TRBD2 (6 bases). The CDR3 is made up of 12 amino acids. CDR1 is MNHNY and CDR2 is SVGAGI in the germline V gene (reference sequence). V gave up 6 bases and J gave up 8 bases, with 11 bases separating them. CDR3 sequence reads: CASREGTDEQFF. The DNA of the CDR3 is TGTGCCAGCAGGGAGGGGACGGATGAGCAGTTCTTC.

The CDR3: CASSDRPMDDYTF. Written as DNA, the CDR3 is TGCGCCAGCAGTGACAGGCCAATGGATGACTACACCTTC. V usage is TRBV10-2 and J usage is TRBJ1-2; D is undetermined. This CDR3 region has 13 residues. Trimming took 3 bases from V and 10 from J, leaving 15 bases between them. Germline CDR1 reads WSHSY; CDR2 reads SAAADI.

J is TRBJ2-1 and V is TRBV29-1; D might be TRBD1 (5 bases). The CDR3 is made up of 15 amino acids. Deletions cut 3 bases from V and 0 bases from J, with 12 bases between. Per the germline V gene, CDR1 is SQVTM and CDR2 is ANQGSEA. CDR3 residues: CSVDKGIGSYNEQFF. For the CDR3, the DNA is TGCAGCGTTGATAAGGGGATCGGCTCCTACAATGAGCAGTTCTTC.

This clone has only one observation. The J gene is TRBJ2-7, the V gene TRBV4-2; a weak D match, TRBD1 (5 bases). V dropped 0 bases and J dropped 4 bases, with 7 bases sitting between them. Germline V gene sequence: CDR1 LGHNA, CDR2 YNFKEQ. The CDR3 loop spans 13 amino acids. CDR3 residues: CASSQDRVYEQYF. CDR3 sequence (DNA): TGTGCCAGCAGCCAAGACAGGGTGTACGAGCAGTACTTC.